This T cell receptor (beta chain) was found in a study of graft-versus-host responses after intestinal transplantation. Turning to the study itself: All recipients were given anti-thymocyte globulin induction, and tacrolimus and steroids were then administered for about three years.

Generated by immunoSEQ multiplex PCR, the TCRdb table keeps only in-frame clones and is missing some. Seen here are almost 70,000 clones, just under 95% observed once, and the top ten hold around 7.1%. CDR3 length equals 15 residues. Deletions cut 4 bases from V and 0 bases from J, with 13 bases between. In germline, CDR1 is SGHDT, CDR2 YYEEEE. The sample in question was bone marrow, obtained 734 days after intestinal transplantation. The gene calls are TRBV5-6 and TRBJ2-5; tentative D call: TRBD2 (6 bases). The origin of this receptor is a human patient who received an intestinal transplant, so some T cells may come from the graft donor. The CDR3 here is CASSRERYYQETQYF. The CDR3 DNA reads TGTGCCAGCAGCCGGGAGCGGTACTACCAAGAGACCCAGTACTTC.